This T cell receptor beta chain was profiled in a study of OX40 agonist ivuxolimab in advanced cancers. Study overall: Averaging about 60 years in age, with a range of roughly 20 to 90, the cohort was approximately 83% male. General study findings and limits: Fewer expanded clones were found on average in CD4+ than in CD8+ T cells.

The method was immunoSEQ multiplex PCR; TCRdb's version includes in-frame clones alone and lacks a portion of them. Of more than 75,000 clones in the sample, roughly 85% were seen once. The CDR3 runs 15 residues. From germline, CDR1 is SGDLS and CDR2 YYNGEE. J gave up 2 bases and V 3 bases, and 5 bases lay outside the gene matches. As concerns this clone: The antigen remains unidentified.

Autoimmune disease history or systemic immunosuppression led to patient exclusion. The material was CD4+ or CD8+ T cells sorted from blood, obtained in a trial of the OX40 agonist ivuxolimab. This TCR derives from an adult with an advanced solid tumor such as melanoma, head and neck, liver or kidney cancer. The chain uses TRBV9 and TRBJ2-5; 9 bases are a match to TRBD2. CDR3 residues: CASSASSGVQETQYF. CDR3 sequence (DNA): TGTGCCAGCAGCGCATCTAGCGGGGTGCAAGAGACCCAGTACTTC.